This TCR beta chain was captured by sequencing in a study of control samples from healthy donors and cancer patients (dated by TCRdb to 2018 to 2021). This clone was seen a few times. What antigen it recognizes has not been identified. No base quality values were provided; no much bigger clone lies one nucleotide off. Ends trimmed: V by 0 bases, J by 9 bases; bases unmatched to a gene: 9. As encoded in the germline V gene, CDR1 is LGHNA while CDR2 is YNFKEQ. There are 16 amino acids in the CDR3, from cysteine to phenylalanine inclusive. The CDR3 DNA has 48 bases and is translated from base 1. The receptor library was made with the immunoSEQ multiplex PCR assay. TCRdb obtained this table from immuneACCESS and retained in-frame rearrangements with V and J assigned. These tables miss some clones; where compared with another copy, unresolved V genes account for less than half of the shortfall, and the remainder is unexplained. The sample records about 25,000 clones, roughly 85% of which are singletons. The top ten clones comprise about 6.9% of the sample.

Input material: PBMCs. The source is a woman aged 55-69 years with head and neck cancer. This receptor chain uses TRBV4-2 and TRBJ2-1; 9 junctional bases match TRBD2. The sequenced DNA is TGTGCCAGCAGCCAAGAATCCGGGACTAGCAGCGCTGAGCAGTTCTTC. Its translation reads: CASSQESGTSSAEQFF.